These 27 T cell receptor beta chains came from one sample sequenced in a study of CD8 T cells in ankylosing spondylitis. TCRdb reprocessed the 5' RACE reads with MiXCR, giving one entry per CDR3 protein. The sample carries a few hundred thousand distinct CDR3 sequences, 7% to 9% recorded once. Study-wide findings and caveats: What seemed typical of ankylosing spondylitis blood was a TCR beta motif built from 7 or 8 highly homologous variants.

The antigens of these receptors remain unknown. Sample: blood, either unsorted or a sorted T cell fraction (not recorded which). All receptors derive from a male donor with ankylosing spondylitis.

This clonotype was seen more than once but under ten times. This chain joins TRBV5-1 and TRBJ2-1; D not resolved. Germline values: CDR1 SGHRS, CDR2 YFSETQ. The length of the CDR3 is 12 residues. Deletions cut 2 bases from V and 10 bases from J, with 10 bases between. Written as DNA, the CDR3 is TGCGCCAGCAGCTTCACGATTAGCGAGCAGTTCTTC. This gives the protein CASSFTISEQFF.

This clonotype came up a few times. The chain combines TRBV27 with TRBJ1-1, with 9 bases lining up with TRBD1. Germline assignment: CDR1 MNHEY and CDR2 SMNVEV (reference sequence). Germline trimming cut 5 bases from V and 10 bases from J; bases unmatched to any gene: 8. This CDR3 is 13 amino acids long. Here the CDR3 reads CASSPGQGRAAFF. The CDR3 DNA sequence: TGTGCCAGCAGTCCCGGACAGGGGCGCGCAGCTTTCTTT.

A few counts support this clonotype. V is TRBV13 and J is TRBJ2-1; the D gene is possibly TRBD2 (6 bases). Per the germline V gene, CDR1 is PRHDT and CDR2 is FYEKMQ (reference sequence). Trimming pared 7 bases from V and 6 bases from J, leaving 16 bases between. CDR3 size: 14 residues. The CDR3 is CASNPRAGSNEQFF. In DNA form, the CDR3 reads TGTGCCAGCAACCCGAGGGCGGGAAGCAATGAGCAGTTCTTC.

V and J are TRBV5-5 and TRBJ1-1; D is unclear. The germline gives CDR1 SGHKS, CDR2 YYEKEE (reference sequence). This CDR3 comprises 17 residues. Trimming removed 4 bases at V and 1 base at J, with 20 bases between. CDR3 sequence: CASSLGPPRLRNTEAFF. The CDR3, as DNA: TGTGCCAGCAGCCTAGGGCCTCCCCGGCTTCGGAACACTGAAGCTTTCTTT.

This clonotype was detected only a few times. The chain uses TRBV6-4 and TRBJ2-1; the match to TRBD2 covers 7 bases. Germline V gives CDR1 MRHNA, CDR2 SNTAGT. V lost 0 bases, J lost 4 bases, and 6 bases stayed unmatched. CDR3 length: 16 amino acids. The CDR3 bases are TGTGCCAGCAGTGACTCGGGGCTAGCGGATTACAATGAGCAGTTCTTC. This codes for CASSDSGLADYNEQFF.

As concerns this clonotype: A read error may be the cause here, since a much bigger clone is one base away. The V and J genes are TRBV12-3 or TRBV12-4 and TRBJ2-5; 7 nucleotides agree with TRBD2. This CDR3 is 13 amino acids long. The DNA of the CDR3 is TGTGCCAGCAGTATGACTAGCTTGGAGACCCAGCACTTC. It encodes CASSMTSLETQHF.

Ten or more counts support this clonotype. The chain is built from TRBV6-2 or TRBV6-3 and TRBJ2-3; TRBD2 aligns across 8 bases. Looked up from germline, CDR1 is MNHEY and CDR2 is SVGEGT. Trimming at V came to 6 bases and at J to 6 bases, leaving 8 bases not matched to a gene. CDR3 size: 14 residues. The CDR3 DNA sequence: TGTGCCAGCAGGACGTCTGGCGGGGGGGATACGCAGTATTTT. Amino acid sequence: CASRTSGGGDTQYF.

This clonotype showed up just a few times. The chain carries TRBV29-1 and TRBJ2-7, with TRBD1 matching over 11 bases. This CDR3 has 13 residues. The trim removed 7 bases at V and 2 bases at J, leaving 4 bases unmatched. The germline V gene encodes CDR1 SQVTM and CDR2 ANQGSEA. CDR3 DNA: TGCAGCGCTGAGGGACAGGGGGCCTACGAGCAGTACTTC. As protein: CSAEGQGAYEQYF.

J is TRBJ2-6 and V is TRBV5-1; 9 bases are shared with TRBD1. The length of the CDR3 is 14 residues. The V gene's germline CDR1 is SGHRS and CDR2 YFSETQ. With V trimmed by 4 bases and J by 9 bases, 5 bases remained unmatched. DNA of the CDR3: TGCGCCAGCAGCGATACAGGGGGCGGCAACGTCCTGACTTTC. Protein: CASSDTGGGNVLTF.

This clonotype was detected a few times. CDR3 sequence (DNA): TGCGCCAGCAGCTTGATGCCCAGGGATCAGACCCAGTACTTC. Translated: CASSLMPRDQTQYF. The chain combines TRBV5-1 with TRBJ2-5; the D gene is possibly TRBD1 (5 bases). In germline, CDR1 is SGHRS, CDR2 YFSETQ. The CDR3 loop spans 14 amino acids. The germline V and J ends were trimmed by 1 base and 6 bases, with 13 bases remaining between them. The full variable domain, rest sourced from reference TRBV5-1 and TRBJ2-5, is KAGVTQTPRYLIKTRGQQVTLSCSPISGHRSVSWYQQTPGQGLQFLFEYFSETQRNKGNFPGRFSGRQFSNSRSEMNVSTLELGDSALYLCASSLMPRDQTQYFGPGTRLLVL.

This clonotype was observed a handful of times. The gene calls are TRBV20-1 and TRBJ2-7; 7 nucleotides match TRBD1. Germline CDR1 and CDR2: DFQATT and SNEGSKA (reference sequence). After removal of 2 bases from V and 7 bases from J, the junction contained 5 bases not matched to a gene. The CDR3 covers 12 residues. In DNA, the CDR3 is TGCAGTGCTAGAACTACAGGGGTAGAGCAGTACTTC. Translated: CSARTTGVEQYF.

This clonotype occurred many times. This rearrangement joins TRBV7-3 to TRBJ1-1; the D gene is possibly TRBD1 (5 bases). With 2 bases removed from V and 0 bases from J, the gap between germline ends came to 10 bases. Germline CDR1 SGHTA, CDR2 FQGTGA. This CDR3 contains 15 residues. The CDR3, as DNA: TGTGCCAGCAGCTTAGGGGGACGGTTGAACACTGAAGCTTTCTTT. Its translation: CASSLGGRLNTEAFF.

The V gene is TRBV12-3 or TRBV12-4, the J gene TRBJ2-1, with D hard to call. The V end lost 11 bases, the J end lost 8 bases, and 7 bases lay between the germline ends. The CDR3 runs to 9 residues. This CDR3 is CARAYEQFF. The DNA of the CDR3 is TGTGCCCGGGCCTATGAGCAGTTCTTC.

There are many counts of this clonotype. V and J are TRBV25-1 and TRBJ2-1, with D hard to call. Per the germline V gene, CDR1 is MGHDK and CDR2 is SYGVNS. The ends were cut back, 4 bases at V and 5 bases at J, with 15 bases in the middle. This CDR3 comprises 15 residues. The CDR3 region is CASSGEKATHNEQFF. CDR3 DNA: TGTGCCAGCAGTGGAGAGAAGGCCACCCACAATGAGCAGTTCTTC.

V usage is TRBV20-1 and J usage is TRBJ2-5, with TRBD2 as a possible D gene (6 bases). The V end was cut by 3 bases, the J end by 4 bases, with 24 bases between. Germline V lookup: CDR1 DFQATT, CDR2 SNEGSKA (reference sequence). The CDR3 contains 17 residues. The CDR3 protein is CSASRGRRVYPPETQYF. Here the CDR3 DNA reads TGCAGTGCTAGCCGAGGCAGGAGGGTTTACCCCCCAGAGACCCAGTACTTC.

The rearrangement uses TRBV6-4 and TRBJ2-3, with D unresolved. The V end was cut by 1 base, the J end by 7 bases, with 6 bases between. Per germline, CDR1 MRHNA and CDR2 SNTAGT. This CDR3 contains 12 residues. The CDR3, as DNA: TGTGCCAGCAGTGACTGGGAAAATACGCAGTATTTT. Its translation is CASSDWENTQYF.

This clonotype was recorded a few times. This chain joins TRBV7-3 and TRBJ2-3; 11 bases are a match to TRBD2. The V gene end was trimmed by 6 bases and the J gene end by 2 bases; junction bases not matched to a gene: 13. This CDR3 is 18 amino acids long. CDR1 is SGHTA and CDR2 is FQGTGA in the germline V gene. The CDR3 loop reads CASSRRATSGSLTDTQYF. In DNA form, the CDR3 reads TGTGCCAGCAGTCGCAGGGCCACTAGCGGGAGCCTCACAGATACGCAGTATTTT.

V is TRBV12-5 and J is TRBJ2-3; 7 bases match TRBD1. Germline-derived CDR1 and CDR2 are LGHNT and FRNRAP. V gave up 4 bases and J gave up 6 bases; unmatched junction bases: 4. There are 13 residues in the CDR3. The CDR3 nucleotides read TGTGCTAGTGGTTCCGGACAGGCGGATACGCAGTATTTT. It is translated as CASGSGQADTQYF.

This clonotype has just a few counts. The rearrangement joins TRBV28 to TRBJ2-7; 8 bases are shared with TRBD1. Trimming at V came to 6 bases and at J to 2 bases, leaving 12 bases not matched to a gene. Germline loops: CDR1 MDHEN, CDR2 SYDVKM. This CDR3 contains 16 residues. The DNA of the CDR3 is TGTGCCAGCAGCTTTAACCGGGACAGGAGCACCTACGAGCAGTACTTC. Translation: CASSFNRDRSTYEQYF.

The CDR3 coding sequence is TGTGCCAGCAGCCCAGGGGCACGGGAGACCCAGTACTTC. Translation: CASSPGARETQYF. The chain joins TRBV11-1 to TRBJ2-5, with D possibly matching TRBD1 (6 bases). V gave up 5 bases and J gave up 5 bases, with 12 bases separating them. Germline V gene data show CDR1 as SGHAT and CDR2 as FQDESV (reference sequence). This CDR3 is 13 amino acids long.

This clonotype was found a few times. The V call is TRBV5-1, the J call TRBJ1-2; no firm D call. The CDR3 covers 12 residues. V was pared by 3 bases and J by 4 bases, with 7 bases between. Germline values: CDR1 SGHRS, CDR2 YFSETQ. CDR3 region: CASSSTVYGYTF. CDR3 bases: TGCGCCAGCAGCTCCACAGTCTATGGCTACACCTTC.

This clonotype was counted only a few times. J is TRBJ2-2 and V is TRBV5-1; 10 bases line up with TRBD2. V shed 1 base, J shed 6 bases, and the junction held 9 bases outside the gene matches. Germline CDR1 and CDR2: SGHRS and YFSETQ. This CDR3 has 17 amino acids. The CDR3 DNA reads TGCGCCAGCAGCTTGAGGCTAGCGGGAGTTGGTCCCGGGGAGCTGTTTTTT. Protein: CASSLRLAGVGPGELFF.

The V gene is TRBV20-1, the J gene TRBJ2-3; the match to TRBD1 covers 9 bases. The CDR3 sequence is 14 residues long. V lost 5 bases to trimming and J lost 1 base; unmatched junction nucleotides: 4. Germline V CDR1 and CDR2: DFQATT, SNEGSKA (reference sequence). CDR3 bases: TGCAGTGCTCCCTGGGACAGGGGCACAGATACGCAGTATTTT. Translated: CSAPWDRGTDTQYF.

This chain links TRBV7-9 with TRBJ1-4, with 8 bases fitting TRBD1. The germline gives CDR1 SEHNR, CDR2 FQNEAQ (reference sequence). V gave up 6 bases and J gave up 6 bases; unmatched junction bases: 6. The CDR3 spans 14 residues. Here the CDR3 DNA reads TGTGCCAGCAGACGGACAGGGCTGGATGAAAAACTGTTTTTT. Translating it yields CASRRTGLDEKLFF. Variable domain in full (rest from reference TRBV7-9 and TRBJ1-4): DTGVSQNPRHKITKRGQNVTFRCDPISEHNRLYWYRQTLGQGPEFLTYFQNEAQLEKSRLLSDRFSAERPKGSFSTLEIQRTEQGDSAMYLCASRRTGLDEKLFFGSGTQLSVL.

This rearrangement joins TRBV7-3 to TRBJ2-1; perhaps TRBD1 as D (6 bases). This CDR3 spans 15 amino acids. The V and J ends lost 0 bases and 9 bases respectively, with 15 bases between them. Germline loops: CDR1 SGHTA, CDR2 FQGTGA. The CDR3 sequence: CASSLTAGAQFEQFF. CDR3 nucleotide sequence: TGTGCCAGCAGCTTAACGGCAGGGGCGCAGTTTGAGCAGTTCTTC.

In this sample, this clonotype turned up a few times. V usage is TRBV6-1 and J usage is TRBJ2-5; 7 nucleotides agree with TRBD1. Per germline, CDR1 MNHNS and CDR2 SASEGT. The CDR3 is made up of 15 amino acids. V dropped 6 bases and J dropped 5; count of bases not matched to a gene: 12. The CDR3 spells CASSIPRDSPETQYF. The CDR3 nucleotides are TGTGCCAGCAGCATCCCCCGGGACAGTCCCGAGACCCAGTACTTC.

This clonotype appeared many times. V usage is TRBV5-1 and J usage is TRBJ2-4, with 7 bases identical to TRBD1. CDR1 is SGHRS, CDR2 YFSETQ, per germline. The V segment lost 0 bases and the J segment 1 base; nucleotides outside the gene matches: 7. The CDR3 loop spans 17 amino acids. DNA of the CDR3: TGCGCCAGCAGCTTGGTCCCCGGGACAGACGCCAAAAACATTCAGTACTTC. The encoded protein is CASSLVPGTDAKNIQYF.